A single sample gave rise to the 13 T cell receptor beta chains below, sequenced in a study of cytomegalovirus exposure and HLA in healthy donors. The PCR employed 60 Vbeta primers together with 13 Jbeta primers. Sequencing was performed with immunoSEQ multiplex PCR; in TCRdb, only in-frame clones are kept and a portion is missing. This sample has under 150,000 clones, with 75% to 80% found just once. The sample taken for sequencing was PBMCs. These receptors were obtained from a woman aged 55-75 years in good health and CMV-seronegative.

V is TRBV9 and J is TRBJ1-1, with 10 nucleotides matching TRBD1. V gave up 3 bases and J gave up 3 bases; unmatched junction bases: 5. The CDR3 runs 15 residues. The germline V gene has CDR1 SGDLS and CDR2 YYNGEE. The CDR3 loop reads CASSATGQGYTEAFF. CDR3 in DNA: TGTGCCAGCAGCGCGACGGGACAGGGGTACACTGAAGCTTTCTTT. The entire variable domain, with the rest obtained from reference TRBV9 and TRBJ1-1, is as follows: DSGVTQTPKHLITATGQRVTLRCSPRSGDLSVYWYQQSLDQGLQFLIQYYNGEERAKGNILERFSAQQFPDLHSELNLSSLELGDSALYFCASSATGQGYTEAFFGQGTRLTVV.

The chain uses TRBV7-2 and TRBJ2-4; a weak D match, TRBD2 (5 bases). CDR1 is SGHTA, CDR2 FQGNSA, per germline. V was cut by 4 bases and J by 8 bases, with 12 bases left in between. The CDR3 runs to 13 residues. The CDR3 region has the DNA TGTGCCAGCAGCTCAACTAGTAGGGACATTCAGTACTTC. Translating gives CASSSTSRDIQYF.

This clone was picked up one time. The V and J genes are TRBV7-6 and TRBJ2-7, with D unresolved. CDR1 is SGHVS, CDR2 FNYEAQ, per germline. V was clipped by 1 base and J by 5 bases, with 15 bases between them. This CDR3 has 15 amino acids. The CDR3 DNA reads as TGTGCCAGCAGCTTAGTTTCAGTCCTGGGCCACGAGCAGTACTTC. Encoded protein: CASSLVSVLGHEQYF. The variable domain in full, with the rest retrieved from reference TRBV7-6 and TRBJ2-7, is GAGVSQSPRYKVTKRGQDVALRCDPISGHVSLYWYRQALGQGPEFLTYFNYEAQQDKSGLPNDRFSAERPEGSISTLTIQRTEQRDSAMYRCASSLVSVLGHEQYFGPGTRLTVT.

V and J are TRBV28 and TRBJ1-4; D uncertain. This CDR3 region has 12 residues. Trimming cost V 1 base and J 14 bases, with 11 bases left between them. Germline values: CDR1 MDHEN, CDR2 SYDVKM. CDR3 loop: CASSLYGPGLFF. The CDR3, as DNA: TGTGCCAGCAGTTTATACGGTCCGGGGCTGTTTTTT.

The J gene is TRBJ2-7, the V gene TRBV21-1; the tabulated D call, TRBD2, remains unverified against the DNA. TRBV21-1 is an annotated pseudogene. CDR3 length equals 17 residues. CDR3 protein: CASSKGDSSGGTYEQYF. The CDR3 DNA reads as TGTGCCAGCAGCAAAGGGGATTCTAGCGGGGGAACCTACGAGCAGTACTTC.

As concerns this clone: The junction shows a germline mismatch at one end, possibly a read error. The rearrangement joins TRBV18 to TRBJ2-7, with 9 bases aligning to TRBD1. The CDR3 is 13 amino acids. Germline V CDR1 and CDR2: KGHSH, LQKENI. The CDR3 reads CASSPRTGEQGLF. CDR3 nucleotides: TGTGCCAGCTCACCCCGGACAGGGGAGCAGGGGCTCTTC.

V is TRBV7-9 and J is TRBJ2-1, with TRBD2 as a possible D gene (6 bases). The V end was cut by 6 bases, the J end by 5 bases, with 11 bases between. Germline loops: CDR1 SEHNR, CDR2 FQNEAQ (reference sequence). CDR3 length: 13 amino acids. The CDR3 DNA reads as TGTGCCAGCAGAGGGCGGGGAGACAATGAGCAGTTCTTC. This sequence encodes CASRGRGDNEQFF.

V is TRBV5-1 and J is TRBJ1-3, with 9 bases aligning to TRBD1. The CDR3 totals 16 residues. J lost 3 bases, V lost 7 bases, and 11 bases had no gene match. Germline V gene data show CDR1 as SGHRS and CDR2 as YFSETQ. CDR3 DNA sequence: TGCGCCAGCTCCGCACAGGGGGCAACGGTTGGAAACACCATATATTTT. Translating gives CASSAQGATVGNTIYF.

V and J are TRBV5-4 and TRBJ2-7; no firm D call. Germline V gene lookup returns CDR1 SGHNT and CDR2 YYREEE (reference sequence). The CDR3 is made up of 12 amino acids. The V gene lost 0 bases and the J gene lost 3 bases, with 4 bases spanning the gap. CDR3 residues: CASSLDYYEQYF. The DNA for the CDR3 is TGTGCCAGCAGCTTGGACTACTACGAGCAGTACTTC.

The gene calls are TRBV4-1 and TRBJ2-7, with 9 bases lining up with TRBD1. V lost 3 bases and J lost 1; bases outside the gene matches: 7. There are 16 residues in the CDR3. Per the germline V gene, CDR1 is MGHRA and CDR2 is YSYEKL. CDR3 nucleotides: TGCGCCAGCAGCCACACGCCGGGACAGGGTTCCTACGAGCAGTACTTC. Translating gives CASSHTPGQGSYEQYF.

The chain recombines TRBV29-1 with TRBJ1-2; D not resolved. Germline CDR1 is SQVTM and CDR2 is ANQGSEA. V was trimmed by 1 base and J by 2 bases, leaving 8 bases between them. The CDR3 is made up of 13 amino acids. The CDR3 DNA reads as TGCAGCGTTGAAGGACGGAGAAACTATGGCTACACCTTC. Its translation: CSVEGRRNYGYTF.

This rearrangement joins TRBV6-6 to TRBJ1-2; 7 bases are shared with TRBD1. The CDR3 is 14 residues long. With V trimmed by 7 bases and J by 5 bases, 10 bases remained unmatched. The germline V gene encodes CDR1 MNHNY and CDR2 SVGAGI (reference sequence). The CDR3: CASTPGTVIYGYTF. The CDR3 nucleotides read TGTGCCAGCACTCCCGGGACAGTGATTTATGGCTACACCTTC.

The chain joins TRBV29-1 to TRBJ2-2, with D perhaps TRBD1 (6 bases). V dropped 3 bases and J dropped 3 bases, with 8 bases sitting between them. Per the germline V gene, CDR1 is SQVTM and CDR2 is ANQGSEA. CDR3 size: 13 residues. CDR3 DNA: TGCAGCGTTGACAGGGGTCACACCGGGGAGCTGTTTTTT. This codes for CSVDRGHTGELFF.